The clone carrying this TCR beta chain was picked up many times. Antigen: not known. Germline CDR1 SGHTA, CDR2 FQGNSA. V shed 6 bases, J shed 4 bases, and the junction held 4 bases outside the gene matches. The CDR3 loop spans 13 amino acids. The data derive from a study of T cells after yellow fever vaccination. Study as a whole: For low cell numbers, libraries were made with SMART-Seq v4 Ultra Low Input. Regarding the study as a whole: Post-booster repertoires again held most primary-vaccination clones (approximately 96% CD4, 88% CD8). A small proportion of clonotypes was detected in both the CD4 and CD8 compartments.

TCRdb passed the 5' RACE reads through MiXCR, listing each CDR3 protein once. Among some 350,000 distinct CDR3 sequences, 3% to 4.5% were seen once, and the ten largest hold 24%. The gene calls are TRBV7-2 and TRBJ2-5; 8 bases line up with TRBD2. The sequence came from a man between 18 and 35 years old who received the YFV17D yellow fever vaccine. The sample in question was PBMCs, obtained 5 days after the yellow fever booster vaccination. The CDR3 loop reads CASSLRGGETQYF. In nucleotides, the CDR3 is TGTGCCAGCAGTTTACGGGGGGGAGAGACCCAGTACTTC.